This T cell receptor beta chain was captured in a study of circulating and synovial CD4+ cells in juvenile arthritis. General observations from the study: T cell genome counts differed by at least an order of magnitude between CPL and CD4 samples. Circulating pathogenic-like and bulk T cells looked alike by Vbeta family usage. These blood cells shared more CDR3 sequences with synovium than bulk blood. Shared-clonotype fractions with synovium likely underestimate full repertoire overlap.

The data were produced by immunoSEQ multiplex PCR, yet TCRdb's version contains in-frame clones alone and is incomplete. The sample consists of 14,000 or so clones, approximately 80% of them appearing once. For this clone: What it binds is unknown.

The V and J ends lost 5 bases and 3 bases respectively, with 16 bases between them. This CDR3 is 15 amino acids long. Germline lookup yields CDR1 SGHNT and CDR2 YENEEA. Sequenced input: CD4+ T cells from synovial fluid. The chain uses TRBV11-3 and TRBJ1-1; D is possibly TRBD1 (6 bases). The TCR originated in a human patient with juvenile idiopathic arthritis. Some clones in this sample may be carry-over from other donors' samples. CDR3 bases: TGTGCCAGCAGCCGTCTCGGGGAGGGGGACACTGAAGCTTTCTTT. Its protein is CASSRLGEGDTEAFF. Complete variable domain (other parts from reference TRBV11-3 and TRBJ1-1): EAGVVQSPRYKIIEKKQPVAFWCNPISGHNTLYWYLQNLGQGPELLIRYENEEAVDDSQLPKDRFSAERLKGVDSTLKIQPAELGDSAVYLCASSRLGEGDTEAFFGQGTRLTVV.